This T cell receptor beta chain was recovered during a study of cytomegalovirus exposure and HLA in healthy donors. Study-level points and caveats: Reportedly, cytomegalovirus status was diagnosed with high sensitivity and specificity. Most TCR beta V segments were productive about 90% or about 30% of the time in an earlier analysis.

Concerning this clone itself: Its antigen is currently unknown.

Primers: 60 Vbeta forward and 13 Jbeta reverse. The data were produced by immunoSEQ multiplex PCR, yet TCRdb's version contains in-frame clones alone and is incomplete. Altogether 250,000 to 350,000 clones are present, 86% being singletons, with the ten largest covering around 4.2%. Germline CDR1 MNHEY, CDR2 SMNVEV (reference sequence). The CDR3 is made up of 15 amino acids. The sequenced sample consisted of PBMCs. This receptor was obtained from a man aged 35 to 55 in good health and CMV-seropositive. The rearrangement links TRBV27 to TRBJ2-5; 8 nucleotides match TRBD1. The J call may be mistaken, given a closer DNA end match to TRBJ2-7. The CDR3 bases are TGTGCCAGCAGTTTGCGCGGACAGGGTTGGTACGAGCAGTACTTC. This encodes CASSLRGQGWYEQYF.